Shown below are 20 T cell receptor beta chains from a single sample sequenced in a study of blood T cell repertoires in COVID-19 (TCRdb year 2020). The library was made by the immunoSEQ multiplex PCR assay. TCRdb holds this immuneACCESS table with in-frame rearrangements only. Some clones are missing; in checked studies, unresolved V genes explain under half, and the rest has no known cause. This sample holds 200,000 to 300,000 clones; approximately 90% were observed only once. The ten largest clones capture roughly 3.9% of the sample. Sequencing was performed on peripheral blood. Receptors were obtained from a woman in her 40s with acute or convalescent COVID-19.

The chain couples TRBV5-1 to TRBJ1-1; maybe TRBD1 (6 bases). The CDR3 contains 15 residues. Trimming left V 2 bases short and J 1 base short, with 12 bases between. CDR1 is SGHRS, CDR2 YFSETQ, per germline. CDR3 in amino acids: CASSLVQGRNTEAFF. The CDR3 DNA reads as TGCGCCAGCAGCTTAGTTCAGGGGCGGAACACTGAAGCTTTCTTT. The full variable domain, completed using reference TRBV5-1 and TRBJ1-1, is KAGVTQTPRYLIKTRGQQVTLSCSPISGHRSVSWYQQTPGQGLQFLFEYFSETQRNKGNFPGRFSGRQFSNSRSEMNVSTLELGDSALYLCASSLVQGRNTEAFFGQGTRLTVV.

This chain uses TRBV18 with TRBJ2-5; 11 bases map to TRBD2. The ends lost 0 bases at V and 6 bases at J; junction bases unmatched: 3. Germline V gene sequence: CDR1 KGHSH, CDR2 LQKENI. The CDR3 covers 15 residues. In DNA form, the CDR3 reads TGTGCCAGCTCACCACCTAGCGGGGGGGTGAAGACCCAGTACTTC. Protein product: CASSPPSGGVKTQYF.

CDR3 amino acids: CASSLGLGGDTQYF. CDR3 DNA sequence: TGTGCCAGCAGCTTAGGACTCGGAGGAGATACGCAGTATTTT. The rearrangement joins TRBV11-2 to TRBJ2-3; tentative D call: TRBD2 (5 bases). V gave up 1 base and J gave up 5 bases, with 10 bases separating them. CDR1 and CDR2 (germline): SGHAT, FQNNGV. CDR3 length: 14 amino acids.

The chain has TRBV9 and TRBJ1-2; the match to TRBD1 covers 7 bases. V lost 4 bases and J lost 3; bases outside the gene matches: 9. Germline V gene data show CDR1 as SGDLS and CDR2 as YYNGEE. The CDR3 spans 15 residues. CDR3 coding DNA: TGTGCCAGCAGCTATATGACAGGGAAGGACTATGGCTACACCTTC. This sequence encodes CASSYMTGKDYGYTF.

This chain uses TRBV10-3 with TRBJ1-1; 8 bases line up with TRBD1. This CDR3 contains 15 residues. Germline V gene data show CDR1 as ENHRY and CDR2 as SYGVKD. V dropped 6 bases and J dropped 5; count of bases not matched to a gene: 11. CDR3 DNA sequence: TGTGCCATCAGACAACCCGGGACAGGTGAAACTGAAGCTTTCTTT. Translated: CAIRQPGTGETEAFF.

In this sample, this clone turned up once. The chain carries TRBV19 and TRBJ2-5; 8 nucleotides match TRBD1. The CDR3 is made up of 17 amino acids. Germline CDR1 and CDR2: LNHDA and SQIVND (reference sequence). V gave up 5 bases and J gave up 5 bases; unmatched junction bases: 16. CDR3 sequence (DNA): TGTGCCAGTAGTGTTCTTCGTGCAGGGGGCCTTGGGGAGACCCAGTACTTC. It translates to CASSVLRAGGLGETQYF.

The J gene is TRBJ2-2, the V gene TRBV13; no firm D call. Germline V CDR1 and CDR2: PRHDT, FYEKMQ (reference sequence). V lost 0 bases, J lost 4 bases, and 6 bases lay in between. The CDR3 runs to 14 residues. CDR3 residues: CASSLGQLTGELFF. For the CDR3, the DNA is TGTGCCAGCAGCTTAGGACAGCTCACCGGGGAGCTGTTTTTT.

This chain connects TRBV5-6 to TRBJ1-4; D is perhaps TRBD1 (5 bases). CDR1 is SGHDT, CDR2 YYEEEE, per germline. The CDR3 runs 18 residues. V gave up 1 base and J gave up 0 bases, with 16 bases separating them. CDR3 DNA: TGTGCCAGCAGCTTGTCTCATTCAGGGTTTACAACTAATGAAAAACTGTTTTTT. This sequence encodes CASSLSHSGFTTNEKLFF.

The chain has TRBV7-8 and TRBJ2-5; 10 positions agree with TRBD1. The CDR3 extends over 15 amino acids. Germline loops: CDR1 SGHVS, CDR2 FQNEAQ. Unmatched junction bases numbered 13, after V lost 10 bases and J lost 5 bases. In DNA, the CDR3 is TGTGCCACCCGCTTCGGGACAGGGGAGGGCGAGACCCAGTACTTC. It yields the protein CATRFGTGEGETQYF.

This clone was seen only once. The chain has TRBV5-1 and TRBJ2-5; TRBD2 matches at 9 bases. The CDR3 extends over 19 amino acids. Germline CDR1 reads SGHRS; CDR2 reads YFSETQ. V shed 0 bases, J shed 5 bases, and the junction held 17 bases outside the gene matches. CDR3 region: CASSLATFSGGAPGETQYF. The CDR3 coding sequence is TGCGCCAGCAGCTTGGCCACTTTTAGCGGGGGCGCCCCTGGTGAGACCCAGTACTTC.

This chain links TRBV29-1 with TRBJ1-2; D remains unclear. Germline V CDR1 and CDR2: SQVTM, ANQGSEA. This CDR3 has 12 residues. V lost 2 bases to trimming and J lost 0 bases, with 4 bases between them. The chain's CDR3 is CSVETPNYGYTF. In nucleotides, the CDR3 is TGCAGCGTTGAAACTCCTAACTATGGCTACACCTTC.

The V gene is TRBV27, the J gene TRBJ1-5, with a possible D match to TRBD1 (5 bases). This CDR3 spans 13 amino acids. Germline-derived CDR1 and CDR2 are MNHEY and SMNVEV (reference sequence). V was clipped by 3 bases and J by 5 bases, with 8 bases between them. CDR3 loop: CASSFSRDQPQHF. The CDR3 DNA reads as TGTGCCAGCAGTTTTTCCAGGGATCAGCCCCAGCATTTT.

This sequence joins TRBV3-1 (or the pseudogene TRBV3-2) and TRBJ1-2; TRBD1 is a possible D gene (5 bases). The CDR3 loop spans 16 amino acids. Germline lookup yields CDR1 LGHDT and CDR2 YNNKEL (reference sequence). V shed 1 base and J shed 0 bases, with 12 bases lying between them. CDR3 DNA: TGTGCCAGCAGCCAAGTGGGACTGGAAGCTAACTATGGCTACACCTTC. It specifies CASSQVGLEANYGYTF.

CDR3 nucleotides: TGTGCTAGTGGTTTGAAAGCAGGGGGCTGGAACACTGAAGCTTTCTTT. Its translation: CASGLKAGGWNTEAFF. This chain uses TRBV12-5 with TRBJ1-1; the match to TRBD1 covers 8 bases. CDR1 is LGHNT and CDR2 is FRNRAP in the germline V gene. This CDR3 is built from 16 residues. V trimming: 2 bases; J trimming: 1 base; junction bases outside the gene matches: 6. Combining the CDR3 with reference TRBV12-5 and TRBJ1-1 gives the whole variable domain DARVTQTPRHKVTEMGQEVTMRCQPILGHNTVFWYRQTMMQGLELLAYFRNRAPLDDSGMPKDRFSAEMPDATLATLKIQPSEPRDSAVYFCASGLKAGGWNTEAFFGQGTRLTVV.

V is TRBV9 and J is TRBJ2-6; a weak D match, TRBD2 (5 bases). The CDR3 is made up of 16 amino acids. V lost 0 bases to trimming and J lost 2 bases, with 9 bases between them. The germline CDR1 and CDR2 sequences are SGDLS and YYNGEE. CDR3: CASSVERVPGANVLTF. For the CDR3, the DNA is TGTGCCAGCAGCGTAGAGAGGGTCCCTGGGGCCAACGTCCTGACTTTC.

The V and J genes are TRBV11-3 and TRBJ1-4; unclear D gene. The CDR3 totals 17 residues. Germline V gene sequence: CDR1 SGHNT, CDR2 YENEEA. The V and J ends lost 6 bases and 1 base respectively, with 18 bases between them. For the CDR3, the DNA is TGTGCCAGCAGTCTTCTCTTTGGACTAGGAACTAATGAAAAACTGTTTTTT. Its protein product is CASSLLFGLGTNEKLFF.

The CDR3 sequence: CASSYAGGNSPLHF. CDR3 in DNA: TGTGCCAGCAGTTATGCCGGGGGTAATTCACCCCTCCACTTT. This chain joins TRBV6-5 and TRBJ1-6; TRBD1 is a possible D gene (5 bases). Per the germline V gene, CDR1 is MNHEY and CDR2 is SVGAGI. The V and J ends lost 3 bases and 6 bases respectively, with 9 bases between them. The CDR3 has 14 residues.

The chain joins TRBV7-3 to TRBJ2-1, with D possibly TRBD2 on 6 matching bases. V dropped 1 base and J dropped 10 bases, with 8 bases sitting between them. CDR3 length: 12 amino acids. In germline, CDR1 is SGHTA, CDR2 FQGTGA. DNA for the CDR3: TGTGCCAGCAGCTTAAGGGCGGGGGAGCAGTTCTTC. Translating gives CASSLRAGEQFF.

The chain is built from TRBV6-4 and TRBJ1-2; the D is unclear. This CDR3 has 16 amino acids. The germline V gene encodes CDR1 MRHNA and CDR2 SNTAGT. Trimming shortened V by 4 bases and J by 0 bases, and 15 bases separated the two germline ends. The CDR3 reads CASSVDGRGANYGYTF. The CDR3 coding sequence is TGTGCCAGCAGTGTTGATGGACGGGGAGCTAACTATGGCTACACCTTC.

The V call is TRBV9, the J call TRBJ2-1, with D possibly being TRBD1 (5 bases). Germline CDR1 reads SGDLS; CDR2 reads YYNGEE. The CDR3 is 15 residues long. Trimming removed 5 bases at V and 5 bases at J, with 17 bases between. For the CDR3, the DNA is TGTGCCAGCAGTCATTCACATGGGGCAGACAATGAGCAGTTCTTC. It translates to CASSHSHGADNEQFF.